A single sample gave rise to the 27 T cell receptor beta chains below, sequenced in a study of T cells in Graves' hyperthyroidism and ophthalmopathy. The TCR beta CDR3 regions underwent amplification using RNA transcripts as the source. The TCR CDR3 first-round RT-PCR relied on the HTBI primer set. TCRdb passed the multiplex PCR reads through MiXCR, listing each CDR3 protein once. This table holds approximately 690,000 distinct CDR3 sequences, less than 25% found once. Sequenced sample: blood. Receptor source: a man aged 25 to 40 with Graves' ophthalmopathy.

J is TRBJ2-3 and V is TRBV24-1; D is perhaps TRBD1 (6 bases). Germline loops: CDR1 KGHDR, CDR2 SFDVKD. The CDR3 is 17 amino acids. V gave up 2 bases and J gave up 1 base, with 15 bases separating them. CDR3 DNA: TGTGCCACCAGTGATTCGTTAGACAGGCTCGGCACAGATACGCAGTATTTT. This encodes CATSDSLDRLGTDTQYF.

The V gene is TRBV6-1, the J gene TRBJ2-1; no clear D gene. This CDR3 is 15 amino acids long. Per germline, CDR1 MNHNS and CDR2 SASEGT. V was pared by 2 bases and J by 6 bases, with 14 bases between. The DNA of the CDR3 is TGTGCCAGCAGTGAATCACGGCCAGGTGCCAATGAGCAGTTCTTC. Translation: CASSESRPGANEQFF.

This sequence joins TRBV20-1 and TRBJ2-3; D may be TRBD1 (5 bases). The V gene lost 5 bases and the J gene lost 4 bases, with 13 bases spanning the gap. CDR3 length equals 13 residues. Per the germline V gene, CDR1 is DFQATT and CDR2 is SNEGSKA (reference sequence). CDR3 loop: CSAPGNYSDTQYF. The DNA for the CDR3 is TGCAGTGCTCCAGGGAATTACTCAGATACGCAGTATTTT.

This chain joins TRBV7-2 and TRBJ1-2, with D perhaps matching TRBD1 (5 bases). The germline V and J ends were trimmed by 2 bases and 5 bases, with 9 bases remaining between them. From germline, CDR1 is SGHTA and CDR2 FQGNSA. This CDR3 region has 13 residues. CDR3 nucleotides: TGTGCCAGCAGCTTAATGGCAGGGTATGGCTACACCTTC. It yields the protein CASSLMAGYGYTF.

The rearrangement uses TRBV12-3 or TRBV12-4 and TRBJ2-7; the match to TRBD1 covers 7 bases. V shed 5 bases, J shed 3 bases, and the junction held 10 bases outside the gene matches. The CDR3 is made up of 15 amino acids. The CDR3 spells CASSLWDRVLYEQYF. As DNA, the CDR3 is TGTGCCAGCAGTCTATGGGACAGAGTCCTCTACGAGCAGTACTTC.

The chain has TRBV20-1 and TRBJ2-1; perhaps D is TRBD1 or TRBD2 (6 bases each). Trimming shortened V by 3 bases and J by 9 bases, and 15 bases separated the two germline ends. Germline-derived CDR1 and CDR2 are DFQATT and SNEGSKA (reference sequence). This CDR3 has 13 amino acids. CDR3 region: CSARKTGAGEQFF. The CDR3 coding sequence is TGCAGTGCTAGGAAAACGGGGGCCGGTGAGCAGTTCTTC.

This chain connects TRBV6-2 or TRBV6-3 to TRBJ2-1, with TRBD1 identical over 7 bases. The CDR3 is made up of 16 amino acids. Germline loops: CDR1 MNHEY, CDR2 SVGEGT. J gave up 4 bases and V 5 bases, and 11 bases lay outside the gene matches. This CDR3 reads CASSGKSGTAYNEQFF. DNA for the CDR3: TGTGCCAGCAGTGGTAAATCCGGGACAGCTTACAATGAGCAGTTCTTC.

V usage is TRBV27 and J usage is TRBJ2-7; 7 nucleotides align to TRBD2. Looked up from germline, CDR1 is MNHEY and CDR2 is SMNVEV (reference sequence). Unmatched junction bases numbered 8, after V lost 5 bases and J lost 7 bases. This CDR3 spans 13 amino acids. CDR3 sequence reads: CASSNEGGKEQYF. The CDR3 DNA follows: TGTGCCAGCAGTAACGAGGGAGGGAAAGAGCAGTACTTC.

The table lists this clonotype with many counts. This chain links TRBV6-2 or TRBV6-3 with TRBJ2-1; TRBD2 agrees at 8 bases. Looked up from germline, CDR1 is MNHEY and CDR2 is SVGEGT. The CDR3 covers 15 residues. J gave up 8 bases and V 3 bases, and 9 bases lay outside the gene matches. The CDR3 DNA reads TGTGCCAGCAGTTATGATCGGACGGGGGGGGATGAGCAGTTCTTC. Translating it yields CASSYDRTGGDEQFF.

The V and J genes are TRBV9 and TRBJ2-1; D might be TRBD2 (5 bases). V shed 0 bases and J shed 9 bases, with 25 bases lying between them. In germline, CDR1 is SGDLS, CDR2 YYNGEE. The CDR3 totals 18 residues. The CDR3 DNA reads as TGTGCCAGCAGCGTAGCTTCGGGCGGGCATAATTTCCAAAGTGAGCAGTTCTTC. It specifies CASSVASGGHNFQSEQFF. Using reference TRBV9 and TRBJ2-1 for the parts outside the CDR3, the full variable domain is DSGVTQTPKHLITATGQRVTLRCSPRSGDLSVYWYQQSLDQGLQFLIQYYNGEERAKGNILERFSAQQFPDLHSELNLSSLELGDSALYFCASSVASGGHNFQSEQFFGPGTRLTVL.

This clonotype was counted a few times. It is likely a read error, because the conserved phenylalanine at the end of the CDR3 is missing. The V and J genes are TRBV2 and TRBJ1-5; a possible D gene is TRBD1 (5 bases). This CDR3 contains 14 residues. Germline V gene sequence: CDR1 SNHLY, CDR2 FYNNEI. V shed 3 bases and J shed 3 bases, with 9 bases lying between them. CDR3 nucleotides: TGTGCCAGCAGTGAGGCGGGGCTCAATCAGCCCCAGCATCTT. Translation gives CASSEAGLNQPQHL.

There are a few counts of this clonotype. This CDR3 is CASSLEQGPEAFF. The DNA for the CDR3 is TGTGCCAGCAGTCTCGAACAGGGTCCTGAAGCTTTCTTT. The J gene is TRBJ1-1, the V gene TRBV28; a weak D match, TRBD1 (6 bases). The V gene lost 5 bases and the J gene lost 6 bases, with 13 bases spanning the gap. CDR1 is MDHEN and CDR2 is SYDVKM in the germline V gene. The CDR3 loop spans 13 amino acids.

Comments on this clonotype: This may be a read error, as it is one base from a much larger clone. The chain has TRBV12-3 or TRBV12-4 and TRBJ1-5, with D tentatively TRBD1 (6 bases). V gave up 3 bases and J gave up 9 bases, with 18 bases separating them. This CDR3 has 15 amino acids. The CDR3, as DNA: TGTGCCAGCAGTTTCATACCCGGGGGGGCTCGGCCCCAGCATTTT. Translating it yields CASSFIPGGARPQHF.

The CDR3 is CASSGGPGNTEAFF. Here the CDR3 DNA reads TGTGCCAGCAGCGGGGGACCGGGGAACACTGAAGCTTTCTTT. V is TRBV9 and J is TRBJ1-1; possibly TRBD1 for D (5 bases). The CDR3 is 14 residues long. Trimming stripped 3 bases from V and 1 base from J, with 10 bases between. Germline assignment: CDR1 SGDLS and CDR2 YYNGEE.

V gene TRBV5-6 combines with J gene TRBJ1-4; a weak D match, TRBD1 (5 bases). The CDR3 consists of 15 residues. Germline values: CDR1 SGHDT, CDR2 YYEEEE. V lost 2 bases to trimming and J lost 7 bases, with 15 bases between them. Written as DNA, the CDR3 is TGTGCCAGCAGCTTTAGAGGGACCTCTCGTGAAAAACTGTTTTTT. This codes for CASSFRGTSREKLFF.

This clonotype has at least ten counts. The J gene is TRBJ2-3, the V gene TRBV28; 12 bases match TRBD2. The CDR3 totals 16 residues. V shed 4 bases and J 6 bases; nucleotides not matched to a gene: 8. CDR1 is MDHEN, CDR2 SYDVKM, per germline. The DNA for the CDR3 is TGTGCCAGCAGTTCCTTGACTAGCGGGAGCGTCGATACGCAGTATTTT. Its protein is CASSSLTSGSVDTQYF.

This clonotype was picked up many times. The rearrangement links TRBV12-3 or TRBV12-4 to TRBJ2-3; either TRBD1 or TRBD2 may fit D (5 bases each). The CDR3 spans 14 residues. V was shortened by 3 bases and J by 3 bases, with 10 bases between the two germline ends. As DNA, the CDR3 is TGTGCCAGCAGTTTCGGGGCAGGGACAGATACGCAGTATTTT. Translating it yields CASSFGAGTDTQYF.

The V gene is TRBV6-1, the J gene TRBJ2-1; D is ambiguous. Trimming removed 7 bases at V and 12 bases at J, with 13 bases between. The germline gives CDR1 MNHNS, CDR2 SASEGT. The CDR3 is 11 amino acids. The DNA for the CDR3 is TGTGCCAGCAATTTCCTAGGGTGGCAGTTCTTC. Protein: CASNFLGWQFF.

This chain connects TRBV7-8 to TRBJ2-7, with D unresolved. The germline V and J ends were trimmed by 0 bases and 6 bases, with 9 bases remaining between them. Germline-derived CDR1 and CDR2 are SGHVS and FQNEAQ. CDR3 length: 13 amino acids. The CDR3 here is CASSLAKDFEQYF. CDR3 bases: TGTGCCAGCAGCTTAGCGAAGGATTTCGAGCAGTACTTC.

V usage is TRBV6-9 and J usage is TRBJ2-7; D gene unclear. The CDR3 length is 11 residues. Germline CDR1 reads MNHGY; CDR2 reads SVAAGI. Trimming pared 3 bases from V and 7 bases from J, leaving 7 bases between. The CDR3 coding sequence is TGTGCCAGCAGTTACCCCCCGGAGCAGTACTTC. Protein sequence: CASSYPPEQYF.

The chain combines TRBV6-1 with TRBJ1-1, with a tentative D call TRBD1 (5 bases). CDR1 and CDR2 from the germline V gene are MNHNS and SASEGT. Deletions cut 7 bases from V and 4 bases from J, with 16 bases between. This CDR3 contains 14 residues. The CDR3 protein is CASIREKGTTEAFF. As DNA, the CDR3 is TGTGCCAGCATCAGGGAAAAGGGAACCACTGAAGCTTTCTTT.

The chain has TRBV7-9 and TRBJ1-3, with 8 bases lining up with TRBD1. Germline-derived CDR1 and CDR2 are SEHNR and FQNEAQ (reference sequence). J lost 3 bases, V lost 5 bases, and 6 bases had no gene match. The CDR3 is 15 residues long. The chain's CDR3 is CASSRLGQGGNTIYF. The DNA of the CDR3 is TGTGCCAGCAGCCGTCTCGGACAGGGTGGAAACACCATATATTTT.

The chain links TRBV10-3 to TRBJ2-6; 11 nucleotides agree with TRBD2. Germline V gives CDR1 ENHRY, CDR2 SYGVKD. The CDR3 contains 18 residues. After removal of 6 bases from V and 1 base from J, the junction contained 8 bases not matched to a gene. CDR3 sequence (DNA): TGTGCCATCAGGGGGCCGGGACTAGCGGTATCTGGGGCCAACGTCCTGACTTTC. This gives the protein CAIRGPGLAVSGANVLTF.

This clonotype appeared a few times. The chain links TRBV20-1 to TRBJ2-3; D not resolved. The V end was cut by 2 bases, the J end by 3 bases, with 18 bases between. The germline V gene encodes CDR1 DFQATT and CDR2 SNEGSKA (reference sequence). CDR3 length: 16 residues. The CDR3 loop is CSARPPGLVKTDTQYF. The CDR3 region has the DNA TGCAGTGCTAGACCCCCTGGGCTGGTCAAGACAGATACGCAGTATTTT.

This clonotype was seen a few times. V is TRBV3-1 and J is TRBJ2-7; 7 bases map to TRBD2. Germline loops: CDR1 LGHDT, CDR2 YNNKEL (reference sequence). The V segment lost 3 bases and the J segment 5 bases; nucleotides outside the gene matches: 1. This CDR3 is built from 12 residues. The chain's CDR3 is CASSQGGDEQYF. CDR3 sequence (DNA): TGTGCCAGCAGCCAGGGAGGGGACGAGCAGTACTTC.

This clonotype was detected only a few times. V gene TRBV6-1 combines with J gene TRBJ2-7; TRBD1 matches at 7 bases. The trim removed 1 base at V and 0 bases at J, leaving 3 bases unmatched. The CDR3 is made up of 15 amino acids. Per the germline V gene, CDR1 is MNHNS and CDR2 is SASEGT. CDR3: CASSEGGTVSYEQYF. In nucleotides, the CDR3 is TGTGCCAGCAGTGAAGGGGGGACAGTCTCCTACGAGCAGTACTTC.

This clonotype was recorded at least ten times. Here the CDR3 reads CASSGSRGSGNTIYF. The DNA for the CDR3 is TGTGCCAGCAGTGGAAGCAGGGGCTCTGGAAACACCATATATTTT. The chain joins TRBV6-1 to TRBJ1-3; D is possibly TRBD1 (6 bases). This CDR3 comprises 15 residues. The V and J ends lost 4 bases and 0 bases respectively, with 10 bases between them. Germline CDR1 MNHNS, CDR2 SASEGT.